Below are 18 T cell receptor beta chains sequenced from a single sample in a study of metastatic and nonmetastatic thyroid tumors. No treatment of any kind had been given to any patient before thyroid surgery. TCRdb re-clonotyped the PCR reads via MiXCR. In the table there are about 53,000 clones, about 20% of which are singletons. The sequenced sample consisted of blood. The receptors derive from a female donor with papillary thyroid cancer or a benign thyroid nodule (not recorded which). Some clones in this sample may be carry-over from other donors' samples.

This clone came up many times. This rearrangement joins TRBV10-2 to TRBJ2-3; D may be TRBD2 (6 bases). V gave up 4 bases and J gave up 5 bases, with 10 bases separating them. The CDR3 contains 13 residues. Germline assignment: CDR1 WSHSY and CDR2 SAAADI. The CDR3 reads CASSVGLLDTQYF. The CDR3 bases are TGCGCCAGCAGTGTGGGACTGCTAGATACGCAGTATTTT.

At least ten counts were recorded for this clone. The V and J genes are TRBV4-1 and TRBJ2-2; D is unresolved. V dropped 5 bases and J dropped 4 bases, with 5 bases sitting between them. CDR3 length: 12 amino acids. Germline V gene sequence: CDR1 MGHRA, CDR2 YSYEKL. The CDR3, as DNA: TGCGCCAGCAGCGGGATCACCGGGGAGCTGTTTTTT. Its translation: CASSGITGELFF.

In its sample, this clone was seen many times. The chain combines TRBV30 with TRBJ1-1; D unclear. This CDR3 region has 13 residues. Germline assignment: CDR1 GTSNPN and CDR2 SVGIG (reference sequence). With 4 bases removed from V and 3 bases from J, the gap between germline ends came to 12 bases. CDR3 in amino acids: CAWTDPGDTEAFF. In nucleotides, the CDR3 is TGTGCCTGGACGGACCCTGGGGACACTGAAGCTTTCTTT.

This clone showed up just a few times. It may be a read error: a sequence one base away is much more abundant. V and J are TRBV20-1 and TRBJ2-1; maybe TRBD2 (7 bases). V lost 7 bases and J lost 9, with 16 bases in between. There are 12 residues in the CDR3. Germline assignment: CDR1 DFQATT and CDR2 SNEGSKA (reference sequence). In DNA, the CDR3 is TGCAGTGGTAACCAGGGAGGGGGTGAGCAGTTCTTC. It is translated as CSGNQGGGEQFF.

A word on this clone: Compared with germline, one end of the junction differs, possibly owing to a read error. The genes are TRBV9 and TRBJ1-6, with 7 bases matching TRBD1. The CDR3 spans 15 residues. Germline V gene lookup returns CDR1 SGDLS and CDR2 YYNGEE. Here the CDR3 reads CASRPRGDGNSPLHF. The CDR3 DNA follows: TGTGCCAGTAGACCCAGGGGGGACGGGAATTCACCCCTACACTTT.

As to this clone: A much larger clone is a single base away; this may be a read error. This chain links TRBV28 with TRBJ1-1, with 7 bases that match TRBD1. The trim removed 1 base at V and 5 bases at J, leaving 16 bases unmatched. Germline V gives CDR1 MDHEN, CDR2 SYDVKM. The CDR3 loop spans 18 amino acids. CDR3 loop: CASSLYPARYRGRTEAFF. As DNA, the CDR3 is TGTGCCAGCAGTTTATACCCCGCCCGGTACAGGGGACGGACTGAAGCTTTCTTT.

In the case of this clone: The junction does not match germline at one end; this may be a read error. The chain joins TRBV12-3 or TRBV12-4 to TRBJ2-2; 13 bases agree with TRBD2. The length of the CDR3 is 20 residues. CDR3 in amino acids: CASSRLTSGRRWYVAVELIF. CDR3 nucleotide sequence: TGTGCCAGCAGTAGATTGACTAGCGGGAGGAGGTGGTATGTGGCCGTGGAGCTGATTTTT.

The rearrangement joins TRBV6-6 to TRBJ2-2, with unresolved D. The CDR3 totals 15 residues. Trimming stripped 3 bases from V and 2 bases from J, with 10 bases between. Germline V gene data show CDR1 as MNHNY and CDR2 as SVGAGI (reference sequence). CDR3 loop: CASSYCVANTGELFF. Here the CDR3 DNA reads TGTGCCAGCAGTTATTGCGTAGCAAACACCGGGGAGCTGTTTTTT.

This clone was counted ten times or more. This chain links TRBV10-2 with TRBJ2-1, with 7 bases that match TRBD2. The V and J ends lost 0 bases and 8 bases, in that order; junction bases with no gene match: 7. The CDR3 has 15 residues. Germline-derived CDR1 and CDR2 are WSHSY and SAAADI. The CDR3 sequence: CASSESEREGDEQFF. The CDR3 DNA follows: TGCGCCAGCAGTGAGTCGGAGCGGGAAGGCGATGAGCAGTTCTTC.

About this clone itself: A much larger clone is a single base away; this may be a read error. Other DNA sequences from this sample encode an identical CDR3 as well. The rearrangement links TRBV20-1 to TRBJ2-5; 8 positions match TRBD1. In germline, CDR1 is DFQATT, CDR2 SNEGSKA (reference sequence). CDR3 length: 13 amino acids. V shed 3 bases and J 4 bases; nucleotides not matched to a gene: 4. CDR3 sequence (DNA): TGCAGTGCTAGTTACAGGGGGAGAGAGACCCAGTACTTC. Translation: CSASYRGRETQYF.

This clone was found many times. This may be a read error: a much more frequent sequence differs by one nucleotide. Other DNA sequences in this sample translate to the same CDR3. V gene TRBV28 combines with J gene TRBJ2-7, with D possibly matching TRBD2 (5 bases). V shed 6 bases and J shed 1 base, with 7 bases lying between them. The germline CDR1 and CDR2 sequences are MDHEN and SYDVKM. CDR3 length: 12 amino acids. The CDR3 DNA sequence: TGTGCCAGCAGGGAGCGGTCCTACGAGCAGTACTTC. This translates into CASRERSYEQYF.

This clone has at least ten counts. The gene calls are TRBV30 and TRBJ1-5; TRBD1 is a possible D gene (6 bases). Germline loops: CDR1 GTSNPN, CDR2 SVGIG (reference sequence). V was pared by 0 bases and J by 10 bases, with 16 bases between. The CDR3 runs 14 residues. CDR3 sequence reads: CAWSVLGTPGPQHF. Here the CDR3 DNA reads TGTGCCTGGAGTGTACTGGGGACACCAGGACCCCAGCATTTT.

This chain connects TRBV11-1 to TRBJ1-2; a weak D match, TRBD1 (5 bases). Germline lookup yields CDR1 SGHAT and CDR2 FQDESV (reference sequence). The CDR3 extends over 16 amino acids. Trimming removed 5 bases from V and 4 bases from J, with 20 bases in between. The CDR3 is CASSAFGGGSVYGYTF. The CDR3 nucleotides read TGTGCCAGCAGCGCCTTCGGTGGGGGGTCGGTCTATGGCTACACCTTC.

J is TRBJ2-1 and V is TRBV19; D not certain. From germline, CDR1 is LNHDA and CDR2 SQIVND (reference sequence). This CDR3 spans 15 amino acids. Trimming pared 3 bases from V and 7 bases from J, leaving 16 bases between. CDR3 bases: TGTGCCAGTAGTATCTGGGTCCCCATATCTAATGAGCAGTTCTTC. Translating it yields CASSIWVPISNEQFF.

This clone appeared many times. The gene calls are TRBV19 and TRBJ2-7; TRBD1 matches at 10 bases. Germline CDR1 is LNHDA and CDR2 is SQIVND (reference sequence). CDR3 length equals 14 residues. With 7 bases clipped from V and 5 bases from J, the junction kept 8 bases outside the gene matches. CDR3 sequence: CASNSGTGDHEQYF. CDR3 coding DNA: TGTGCCAGTAATTCCGGGACAGGGGACCACGAGCAGTACTTC.

To note about this clone: One end of the junction is discordant with germline, which a read error may explain. CDR3 sequence (DNA): TGCAGTGCTCGGGAGGACTGGGAATATCAGCCCCTGCATTTT. Its protein product is CSAREDWEYQPLHF. This chain joins TRBV20-1 and TRBJ1-5; D is unclear. The CDR3 runs 14 residues. CDR1 is DFQATT, CDR2 SNEGSKA, per germline (reference sequence).

This clone was counted many times. The CDR3 region has the DNA TGTGCCAGCAGCGTCTTGACAGGGGTCGACTACGAGCAGTACTTC. Its translation is CASSVLTGVDYEQYF. The rearrangement joins TRBV7-8 to TRBJ2-7, with TRBD1 matching over 8 bases. This CDR3 spans 15 amino acids. Trimming at V came to 5 bases and at J to 3 bases, leaving 9 bases not matched to a gene. Germline CDR1 reads SGHVS; CDR2 reads FQNEAQ.

This clone showed up many times. CDR3 sequence: CASSWLAGGHEQYF. CDR3 DNA: TGTGCCAGCAGCTGGCTAGCGGGAGGCCACGAGCAGTACTTC. The chain uses TRBV7-9 and TRBJ2-7; 11 bases fit TRBD2. Germline V gene data show CDR1 as SEHNR and CDR2 as FQNEAQ (reference sequence). The CDR3 covers 14 residues. Unmatched junction bases numbered 4, after V lost 4 bases and J lost 5 bases.